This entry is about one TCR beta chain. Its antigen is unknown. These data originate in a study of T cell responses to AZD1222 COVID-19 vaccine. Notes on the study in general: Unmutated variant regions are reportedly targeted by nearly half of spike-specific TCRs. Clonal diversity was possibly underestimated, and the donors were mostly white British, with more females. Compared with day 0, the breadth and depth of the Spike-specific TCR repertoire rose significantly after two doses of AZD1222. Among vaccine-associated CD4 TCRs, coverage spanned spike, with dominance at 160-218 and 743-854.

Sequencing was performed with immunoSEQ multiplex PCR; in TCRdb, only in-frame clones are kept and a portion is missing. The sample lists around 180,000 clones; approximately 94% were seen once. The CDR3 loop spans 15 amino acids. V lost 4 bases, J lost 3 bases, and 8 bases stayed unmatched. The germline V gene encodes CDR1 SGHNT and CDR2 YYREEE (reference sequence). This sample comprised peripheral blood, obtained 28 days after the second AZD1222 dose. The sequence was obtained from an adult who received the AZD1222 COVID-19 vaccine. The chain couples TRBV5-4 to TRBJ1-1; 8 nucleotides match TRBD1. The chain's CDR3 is CASSLDREGYTEAFF. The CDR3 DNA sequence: TGTGCCAGCAGCCTGGACAGGGAGGGGTACACTGAAGCTTTCTTT.